This record looks at one T cell receptor beta chain sequence and its context. Its antigen remains unidentified. The repertoire was sequenced with immunoSEQ multiplex PCR; TCRdb's copy has only in-frame clones and lacks some. The table shows about 91,000 clones, with 88% occurring only once. The source of the sample is a study of identifying expanded T cells in peripheral blood. The CDR3 loop spans 15 amino acids. The V gene lost 0 bases and the J gene lost 4 bases, with 13 bases spanning the gap. Germline V CDR1 and CDR2: SGDLS, YYNGEE. During the collection period, no donor immune events like infections were recorded. General observations from the study: Roughly two-week clone count variance significantly increased as total template count grew. Roughly 1.2 clones differed between technical replicates, versus approximately 17 and 20 over time.

The source is a person aged 18 to 75 in good health. The V and J genes are TRBV9 and TRBJ1-1; maybe TRBD1 (5 bases). Specimen: blood. CDR3 protein: CASSVATGVGTEAFF. CDR3 DNA: TGTGCCAGCAGCGTAGCTACGGGGGTCGGCACTGAAGCTTTCTTT.